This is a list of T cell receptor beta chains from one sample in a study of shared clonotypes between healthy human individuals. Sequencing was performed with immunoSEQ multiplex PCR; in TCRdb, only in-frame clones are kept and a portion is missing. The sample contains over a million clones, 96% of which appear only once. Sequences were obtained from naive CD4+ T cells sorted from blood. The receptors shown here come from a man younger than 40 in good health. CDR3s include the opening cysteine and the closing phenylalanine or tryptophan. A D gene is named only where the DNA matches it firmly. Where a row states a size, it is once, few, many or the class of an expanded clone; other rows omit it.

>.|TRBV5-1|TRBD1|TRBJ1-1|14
TGCGCCAGCAGCTTGGGGGGGACAGGGCGTCCAGCTTTCTTT
CASSLGGTGRPAFF
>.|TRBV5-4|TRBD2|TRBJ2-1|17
TGTGCCAGCAGCTTGGCTAGGCGCGGGAGTTTTAACAATGAGCAGTTCTTC
CASSLARRGSFNNEQFF
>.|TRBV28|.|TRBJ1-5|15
TGTGCCAGCAGTTTAGGACTCCGTCTCAATCAGCCCCAGCATTTT
CASSLGLRLNQPQHF
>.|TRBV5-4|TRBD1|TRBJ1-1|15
TGTGCCAGCAGCCCGAACCCCGGGACAGGAACTGAAGCTTTCTTT
CASSPNPGTGTEAFF
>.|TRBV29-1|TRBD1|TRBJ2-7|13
TGCAGCGTTGCCCTTGGACAGGGTGACGAGCAGTACTTC
CSVALGQGDEQYF
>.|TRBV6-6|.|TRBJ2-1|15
TGTGCCAGCAGTTACTCGAAGGCGGCCTACAATGAGCAGTTCTTC
CASSYSKAAYNEQFF
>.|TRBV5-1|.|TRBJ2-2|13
TGCGCCAGCAGCTTTACGACAGGCGGGGAGCTGTTTTTT
CASSFTTGGELFF
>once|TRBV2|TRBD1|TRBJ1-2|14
TGTGCCAGCAGTGAATATGGGACAGGGGATGGCTACACCTTC
CASSEYGTGDGYTF
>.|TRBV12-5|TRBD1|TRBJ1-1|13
TGTGCTAGTGGTTTGAACACAGGGGCTGAAGCTTTCTTT
CASGLNTGAEAFF
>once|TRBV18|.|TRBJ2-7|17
TGTGCCAGCTCACCACCGGTCCGTATTCAGGGGAGGTACGAGCAGTACTTC
CASSPPVRIQGRYEQYF
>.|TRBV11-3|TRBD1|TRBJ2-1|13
TGTGCCAGCAGCTTCCCACAGGGGAATGAGCAGTTCTTC
CASSFPQGNEQFF
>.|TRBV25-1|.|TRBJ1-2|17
TGTGCCAGCAGTGAATTCCCCGGGTGTGTGGCCAACTATGGCTACACCTTC
CASSEFPGCVANYGYTF
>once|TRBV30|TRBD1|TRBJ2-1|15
TGTGCCTGGAAAGGACAGGGGGGCTCCTACAATGAGCAGTTCTTC
CAWKGQGGSYNEQFF
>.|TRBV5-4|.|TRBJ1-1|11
TGTGCCAGCAGCTTGATGGGGGAGAAGATCTTT
CASSLMGEKIF
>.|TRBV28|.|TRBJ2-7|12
TGTGCCAGCAGTTTAGGGGGCTACGAGCAGTACTTC
CASSLGGYEQYF
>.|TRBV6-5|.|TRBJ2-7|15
TGTGCCAGCAGTCGTTTCCTCGAGCATGGGGGGCGGCAGTACTTC
CASSRFLEHGGRQYF
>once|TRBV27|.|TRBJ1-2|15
TGTGCCAGCAGTTTCCGCGACAGCCCCAACTATGGCTACACCTTC
CASSFRDSPNYGYTF
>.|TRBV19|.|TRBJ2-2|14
TGTGCCAGTAGGGCAGGGGCCAACACCGGGGAGCTGTTTTTT
CASRAGANTGELFF
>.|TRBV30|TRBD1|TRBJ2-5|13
TGTGCCTGTGGACAGGGCGGCGTGGAGACCCAGTACTTC
CACGQGGVETQYF
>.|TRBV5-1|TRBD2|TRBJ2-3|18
TGCGCCAGCAGCTTTGGACTAGCGGGAATAACTAGCACAGATACGCAGTATTTT
CASSFGLAGITSTDTQYF
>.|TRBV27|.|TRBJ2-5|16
TGTGCCAGCAGTTTATTCGGCTCCGGGATCCAAGAGACCCAGTACTTC
CASSLFGSGIQETQYF
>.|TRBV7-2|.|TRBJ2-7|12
TGTGCCAGCAGCTTATTTGCTAGCGAGCAGTACTTC
CASSLFASEQYF
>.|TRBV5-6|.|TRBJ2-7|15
TGTGCCAGCAGCTCTCGGGACACCATCTCCTACGAGCAGTACTTC
CASSSRDTISYEQYF
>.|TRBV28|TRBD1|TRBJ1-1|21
TGTGCCAGCAGTTTACCCTCGTTTTCAGGACAGGGGGCCACTGGGGTTAATGAAGCTTTCTTT
CASSLPSFSGQGATGVNEAFF